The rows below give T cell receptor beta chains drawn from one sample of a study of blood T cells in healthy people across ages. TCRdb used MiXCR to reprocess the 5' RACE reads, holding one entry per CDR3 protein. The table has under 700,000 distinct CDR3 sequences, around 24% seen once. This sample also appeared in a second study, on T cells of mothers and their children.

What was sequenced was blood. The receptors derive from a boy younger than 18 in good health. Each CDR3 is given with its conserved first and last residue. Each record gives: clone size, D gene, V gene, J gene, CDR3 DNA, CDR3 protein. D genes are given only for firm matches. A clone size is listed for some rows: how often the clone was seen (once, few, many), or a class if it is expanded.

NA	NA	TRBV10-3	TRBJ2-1	TGTGCCATCAGCTCCGGGACACTCTACAATGAGCAGTTCTTC	CAISSGTLYNEQFF
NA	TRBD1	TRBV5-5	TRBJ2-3	TGTGCCAGCAGCTTGGGAAAGACAGGGACGGATACGCAGTATTTT	CASSLGKTGTDTQYF
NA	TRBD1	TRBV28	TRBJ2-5	TGTGCCAGCAGTCGTCACCGGGGGACAGGGGAAGGAGAGACCCAGTACTTC	CASSRHRGTGEGETQYF
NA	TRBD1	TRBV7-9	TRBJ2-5	TGTGCCGGCAGCTTAAAAGGGGGCCCTAGGGAAGAGACCCAGTACTTC	CAGSLKGGPREETQYF
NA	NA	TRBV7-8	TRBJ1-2	TGTGCCAGCAGCTCGGGGCAGGGGCCCCAGGATGGCTACACCTTC	CASSSGQGPQDGYTF
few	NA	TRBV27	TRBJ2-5	TGTGCCAGCAGTTTAGGGGGATCCAGGCAAGAGACCCAGTACTTC	CASSLGGSRQETQYF
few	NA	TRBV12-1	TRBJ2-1	NA	CASSFGQGADNEQFF
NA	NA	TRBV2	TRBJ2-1	TGTGCCAGCAGCGACCGAGACCTCTCCTACAATGAGCAGTTCTTC	CASSDRDLSYNEQFF
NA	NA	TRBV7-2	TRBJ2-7	TGTGCCAGCAGTGAGCCTCCGTGGGGGGAGTACGAGCAGTACTTC	CASSEPPWGEYEQYF
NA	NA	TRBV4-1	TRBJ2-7	TGCGCCAGCGCACAGGGCACCACCTACGAGCAGTACTTC	CASAQGTTYEQYF
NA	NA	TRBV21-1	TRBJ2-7	TGTGCCAGCAGCACCCGGAGCGGGAGGGCCTGTTACGAGCAGTACTTC	CASSTRSGRACYEQYF
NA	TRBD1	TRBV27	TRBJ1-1	TGTGCCAGCAGTAAGACAGGGGCTGAAGCTTTCTTT	CASSKTGAEAFF
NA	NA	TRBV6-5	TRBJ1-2	TGTGCCAGCAGTAGGCAGGGCCCTAACTATGGCTACACCTTC	CASSRQGPNYGYTF
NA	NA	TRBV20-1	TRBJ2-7	TGCAGTGCTAGAGATGATGTCTACGAGCAGTACTTC	CSARDDVYEQYF
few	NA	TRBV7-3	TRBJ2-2	TGTGCCAGCAGCTGGGGAGAGCACACCGGGGAGCTGTTTTTT	CASSWGEHTGELFF
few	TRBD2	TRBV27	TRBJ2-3	TGTGCCAGCAGTCGACGGACTAGCGGGGGGCTTGGTACTAGCACAGATACGCAGTATTTT	CASSRRTSGGLGTSTDTQYF
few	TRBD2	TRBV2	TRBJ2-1	TGTGCCAGCAGTTACGAGCGGGAGACCTGGAATGAGCAGTTCTTC	CASSYERETWNEQFF
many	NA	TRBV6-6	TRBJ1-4	TGTGCCAGCAGTGCCGAGGTAGAGGGGATAAAACTGTTTTTT	CASSAEVEGIKLFF
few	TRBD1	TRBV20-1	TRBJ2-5	TGCAGTGCTACGACAGGGTCTGGGGGGACCCAGTACTTC	CSATTGSGGTQYF
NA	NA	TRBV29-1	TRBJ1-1	TGCAGCGTTGAAGCAAGGGGTACCCTCACTGAAGCTTTCTTT	CSVEARGTLTEAFF
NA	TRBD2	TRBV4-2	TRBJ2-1	TGTGCCAGCAGCCAAATCGGGACTAGCTACAATGAGCAGTTCTTC	CASSQIGTSYNEQFF
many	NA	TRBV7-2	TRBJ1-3	TGTGCCAGCAGCTTACAGCCCCCGAGCTCTGGAAACACCATATATTTT	CASSLQPPSSGNTIYF
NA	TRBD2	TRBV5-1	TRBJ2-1	TGCGCCAGCAGCTTGGCCGTGGCTAGCGGACCCTACAATGAGCAGTTCTTC	CASSLAVASGPYNEQFF
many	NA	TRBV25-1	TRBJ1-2	TGTGCCAGCAGTGATTCGGGACGGAGGAACTATGGCTACACCTTC	CASSDSGRRNYGYTF
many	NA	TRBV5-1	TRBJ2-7	TGCGCCAGCAGAGGGGGGCTAGGAATAGAGCAGTACTTC	CASRGGLGIEQYF
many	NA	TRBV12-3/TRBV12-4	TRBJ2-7	TGTGCCAGCAGTTTAGGGTGGGGAGCCTACGAGCAGTACTTC	CASSLGWGAYEQYF